The 13 T cell receptor beta chains below were found in one sample sequenced in a study of cytomegalovirus exposure and HLA in healthy donors. PCR primers comprised 60 Vbeta and 13 Jbeta primers. The protocol was immunoSEQ multiplex PCR, while the TCRdb copy is restricted to in-frame clones and leaves out a portion. The top ten hold under 2.5% of the sample, which has some 140,000 clones, about 68% seen once. Sequenced input: PBMCs. Every receptor here comes from a man aged 25-45 years in good health and CMV-seronegative.

The chain combines TRBV5-4 with TRBJ1-1; perhaps TRBD1 as D (5 bases). This CDR3 comprises 15 residues. V was clipped by 4 bases and J by 0 bases, with 13 bases between them. Germline lookup yields CDR1 SGHNT and CDR2 YYREEE (reference sequence). The CDR3 DNA is TGTGCCAGCAGCCAAACAGACAGACTGAACACTGAAGCTTTCTTT. Translating it yields CASSQTDRLNTEAFF.

By sample fraction, this clone is medium-sized (0.01 to 0.1%). The genes are TRBV9 and TRBJ2-7; 16 bases match TRBD2. In germline, CDR1 is SGDLS, CDR2 YYNGEE. V was clipped by 3 bases and J by 3 bases; unmatched bases: 12. The CDR3 has 19 residues. CDR3 sequence: CASSDPSGTSGGAFYEQYF. The CDR3 DNA is TGTGCCAGCAGCGACCCCTCCGGGACTAGCGGGGGGGCTTTCTACGAGCAGTACTTC. Drawing the rest from reference TRBV9 and TRBJ2-7, the complete variable domain is DSGVTQTPKHLITATGQRVTLRCSPRSGDLSVYWYQQSLDQGLQFLIQYYNGEERAKGNILERFSAQQFPDLHSELNLSSLELGDSALYFCASSDPSGTSGGAFYEQYFGPGTRLTVT.

J is TRBJ2-5 and V is TRBV15, with TRBD1 matching 7 bases. CDR1 is LNHNV, CDR2 YYDKDF, per germline (reference sequence). After removal of 1 base from V and 5 bases from J, the junction contained 7 bases not matched to a gene. The CDR3 spans 15 residues. This CDR3 reads CATSRAGTARETQYF. The CDR3 DNA sequence: TGTGCCACCAGCAGAGCCGGGACAGCCCGGGAGACCCAGTACTTC.

The chain has TRBV19 and TRBJ1-1; D is uncertain. Trimming cost V 3 bases and J 5 bases, with 10 bases left between them. Per germline, CDR1 LNHDA and CDR2 SQIVND (reference sequence). This CDR3 spans 13 amino acids. The DNA for the CDR3 is TGTGCCAGTAGTATCGGAGCTCTAACTGAAGCTTTCTTT. This translates into CASSIGALTEAFF. Supplemented by reference TRBV19 and TRBJ1-1, the full variable domain reads DGGITQSPKYLFRKEGQNVTLSCEQNLNHDAMYWYRQDPGQGLRLIYYSQIVNDFQKGDIAEGYSVSREKKESFPLTVTSAQKNPTAFYLCASSIGALTEAFFGQGTRLTVV.

V usage is TRBV27 and J usage is TRBJ2-3; tentatively, D is TRBD1 (6 bases). CDR1 MNHEY and CDR2 SMNVEV come from the germline V gene (reference sequence). The CDR3 is 15 residues long. V was trimmed by 3 bases and J by 5 bases, leaving 15 bases between them. This CDR3 reads CASSLQAGERDTQYF. CDR3 nucleotides: TGTGCCAGCAGTTTGCAGGCAGGGGAAAGAGATACGCAGTATTTT.

The count of this clone is one. The V and J genes are TRBV7-9 and TRBJ2-7, with 9 bases fitting TRBD1. The CDR3 contains 17 residues. CDR1 is SEHNR, CDR2 FQNEAQ, per germline (reference sequence). The junction had 10 bases not matched to a gene; V was cut back by 4 bases and J by 0 bases. The CDR3 loop reads CASSSPVGTGLSYEQYF. CDR3 DNA: TGTGCCAGCAGCTCGCCGGTTGGGACAGGGCTCTCCTACGAGCAGTACTTC.

The V gene is TRBV19, the J gene TRBJ2-3; maybe TRBD1 (7 bases). The germline gives CDR1 LNHDA, CDR2 SQIVND (reference sequence). CDR3 length: 16 amino acids. The V and J ends lost 5 bases and 0 bases respectively, with 15 bases between them. This CDR3 reads CASSDAGQHSTDTQYF. In nucleotides, the CDR3 is TGTGCCAGTAGTGACGCGGGACAGCATAGCACAGATACGCAGTATTTT.

The chain is built from TRBV15 and TRBJ2-4; 7 bases agree with TRBD1. CDR1 LNHNV and CDR2 YYDKDF come from the germline V gene (reference sequence). This CDR3 comprises 15 residues. J gave up 3 bases and V 0 bases, and 2 bases lay outside the gene matches. CDR3 DNA: TGTGCCACCAGCAGAGATCGGGACAGCAAAAACATTCAGTACTTC. It translates to CATSRDRDSKNIQYF.

This clone has more than one count but fewer than ten. The chain couples TRBV2 to TRBJ2-2, with D perhaps matching TRBD2 (7 bases). V lost 9 bases and J 6 bases, leaving 17 bases between the germline ends. Germline CDR1 SNHLY, CDR2 FYNNEI. The CDR3 runs 14 residues. Here the CDR3 reads CASGGGLIAGELFF. The DNA of the CDR3 is TGTGCCAGTGGGGGGGGCCTCATTGCCGGGGAGCTGTTTTTT.

A few counts support this clone. The genes are TRBV29-1 and TRBJ2-5; possibly TRBD1 for D (6 bases). Looked up from germline, CDR1 is SQVTM and CDR2 is ANQGSEA. V was shortened by 4 bases and J by 2 bases, with 11 bases between the two germline ends. The CDR3 covers 13 residues. The CDR3 DNA follows: TGCAGCGTTGGGACAGACGTTCAAGAGACCCAGTACTTC. This sequence encodes CSVGTDVQETQYF.

This clone was detected a few times. V is TRBV15 and J is TRBJ2-7; 9 nucleotides match TRBD1. J gave up 3 bases and V 6 bases, and 9 bases lay outside the gene matches. Germline V gene sequence: CDR1 LNHNV, CDR2 YYDKDF (reference sequence). The CDR3 runs 15 residues. As DNA, the CDR3 is TGTGCCACCAGTACAAAACAGGGGGCTATCTACGAGCAGTACTTC. Translating it yields CATSTKQGAIYEQYF.

This chain connects TRBV7-3 to TRBJ2-1, with D hard to call. CDR3 size: 14 residues. Between the trimmed V and J ends, which lost 5 bases and 2 bases, there was a span of 10 bases. Germline V gives CDR1 SGHTA, CDR2 FQGTGA. This chain's CDR3 is CASSPRSPYNEQFF. The CDR3 region has the DNA TGTGCCAGCAGCCCGCGGAGCCCCTACAATGAGCAGTTCTTC.

The chain couples TRBV7-9 to TRBJ2-5; a weak D match, TRBD1 (6 bases). Germline loops: CDR1 SEHNR, CDR2 FQNEAQ (reference sequence). Trimming left V 2 bases short and J 5 bases short, with 15 bases between. The CDR3 spans 15 residues. CDR3 residues: CASSLLVRGSETQYF. For the CDR3, the DNA is TGTGCCAGCAGCTTATTAGTCAGGGGTTCGGAGACCCAGTACTTC.